A single sample is the source of the 7 T cell receptor beta chains below, sequenced in a study of blood T cells in healthy people across ages. Primers used in a second PCR of roughly 6 to 12 cycles were a sample-barcoded 5' primer and a J-beta primer mix. Using its own MiXCR run on the 5' RACE reads, TCRdb lists one record per CDR3 protein. The data show 1.2 million to 1.5 million distinct CDR3 sequences, with roughly 59% seen just once and approximately 7% held by the top ten. Sequencing was performed on blood. Receptors originate from a man between 18 and 29 years old in good health.

J is TRBJ1-1 and V is TRBV12-3 or TRBV12-4; 7 nucleotides match TRBD1. The CDR3 totals 15 residues. Trimming removed 5 bases from V and 3 bases from J; junction bases left unmatched: 9. The CDR3 sequence is CASSPPQGVYTEAFF. As DNA, the CDR3 is TGTGCCAGCAGTCCCCCCCAGGGGGTATACACTGAAGCTTTCTTT.

This clonotype was observed a few times. V is TRBV6-5 and J is TRBJ1-1; D not certain. Trimming removed 2 bases from V and 6 bases from J, with 19 bases in between. The CDR3 has 16 residues. CDR1 MNHEY and CDR2 SVGAGI come from the germline V gene. The CDR3, as DNA: TGTGCCAGCAGTTACCGATTTAACACGGACGGACCTGAAGCTTTCTTT. Its translation is CASSYRFNTDGPEAFF.

In this sample, this clonotype turned up once. The DNA for the CDR3 is TGTGCCAGCAGTTACGGGTCGGCATTCACCTCTGGGGCCAACGTCCTGACTTTC. Encoded protein: CASSYGSAFTSGANVLTF. The chain uses TRBV6-5 and TRBJ2-6; D uncertain. Germline V gene lookup returns CDR1 MNHEY and CDR2 SVGAGI. V lost 2 bases to trimming and J lost 0 bases, with 14 bases between them. CDR3 size: 18 residues.

V usage is TRBV3-1 and J usage is TRBJ2-1; D tentatively fits TRBD1 or TRBD2 (5 bases each). The CDR3 has 16 amino acids. CDR1 is LGHDT and CDR2 is YNNKEL in the germline V gene (reference sequence). Trimming took off 0 bases at V and 10 bases at J, with 19 bases between the two ends. Here the CDR3 reads CASSQDMTDPGLEQFF. CDR3 coding DNA: TGTGCCAGCAGCCAAGATATGACAGATCCGGGGTTAGAGCAGTTCTTC.

There are many counts of this clonotype. The chain links TRBV27 to TRBJ1-1, with 9 bases lining up with TRBD1. With 6 bases clipped from V and 1 base from J, the junction kept 0 bases outside the gene matches. This CDR3 contains 13 residues. In germline, CDR1 is MNHEY, CDR2 SMNVEV (reference sequence). The CDR3, as DNA: TGTGCCAGCAGGGGACAGGGGAACACTGAAGCTTTCTTT. Translated: CASRGQGNTEAFF.

The chain carries TRBV6-1 and TRBJ1-5, with 9 bases matching TRBD1. The CDR3 contains 19 residues. V shed 4 bases and J 2 bases; nucleotides not matched to a gene: 15. Germline-derived CDR1 and CDR2 are MNHNS and SASEGT. The CDR3 coding sequence is TGTGCCAGCAGTGGGGGACAGGGTGGAAATATTAGAGGCAATCAGCCCCAGCATTTT. This codes for CASSGGQGGNIRGNQPQHF.

The DNA of the CDR3 is TGCAATATGGGGAGGATACTCTCCTACAATGAGCAGTTCTTC. This gives the protein CNMGRILSYNEQFF. The V gene is TRBV20-1, the J gene TRBJ2-1, with D perhaps TRBD2 (6 bases). This CDR3 has 14 amino acids. The germline V gene encodes CDR1 DFQATT and CDR2 SNEGSKA (reference sequence).